This T cell receptor (beta chain) was captured by sequencing in a study of T cells of healthy individuals. Germline V gene lookup returns CDR1 DFQATT and CDR2 SNEGSKA (reference sequence). Trimming stripped 5 bases from V and 1 base from J, with 16 bases between. The CDR3 runs 15 residues. TCRdb itself ran the 5' RACE reads through MiXCR, one entry per CDR3 protein. The sample contains 40,000 to 65,000 distinct CDR3 sequences, 14% to 15% of which appear only once. This clonotype was counted between two and nine times. This chain uses TRBV20-1 with TRBJ2-3, with TRBD1 as a possible D gene (5 bases). The sequence derives from a human donor in good health. Here the CDR3 reads CSAERGQEGTDTQYF. The CDR3 bases are TGCAGTGCTGAAAGGGGCCAAGAGGGCACAGATACGCAGTATTTT.